This TCR beta chain was identified during a study of cytomegalovirus exposure and HLA in healthy donors. Study context: An earlier analysis found roughly 110 million unique TCR beta sequences from around 180 million T cells. Study conclusions and caveats: Highest at DRB1 and lowest at HLA-C, TCR association rates differed among HLA loci in a later analysis. In a later analysis, at a false discovery rate of 0.05, about 17,000 TCR beta sequences matched HLA alleles.

The PCR was carried out with 60 Vbeta primers and 13 Jbeta primers. This table comes from immunoSEQ multiplex PCR, and its TCRdb copy is limited to in-frame clones, with some not included. The sample consists of more than 150,000 clones, approximately 73% of them appearing once. With respect to this clone: Its antigen remains unidentified.

The clonotype comes from a woman younger than 45 in good health and CMV-seropositive. The sequenced material came from PBMCs.

DNA for the CDR3: TGTGCCAGCAGCTTCCACCTGACAGGGGGCGCTGGCACCGGGGAGCTGTTTTTT. Protein sequence: CASSFHLTGGAGTGELFF. This rearrangement joins TRBV7-2 to TRBJ2-2, with 10 bases identical to TRBD1. The CDR3 runs 18 residues. Trimming removed 3 bases from V and 4 bases from J; junction bases left unmatched: 11. Germline CDR1 and CDR2: SGHTA and FQGNSA.